The sequence of this T cell receptor beta chain was determined in a study of blood T cell repertoires in COVID-19. Overall study: T cells, B-cell-depleted T cells, or PBMCs provided the cDNA or gDNA that served as material.

With 8 bases clipped from V and 2 bases from J, the junction kept 9 bases outside the gene matches. Looked up from germline, CDR1 is SNHLY and CDR2 is FYNNEI. The CDR3 extends over 15 amino acids. Only in-frame clones appear in the TCRdb table, and some are missing; sequencing was by immunoSEQ multiplex PCR. The sample records 65,000 to 90,000 clones, under 90% being singletons. The source is an older woman with acute or convalescent COVID-19. The sample consisted of peripheral blood. The chain uses TRBV2 and TRBJ2-7, with 10 positions matching TRBD1. CDR3 nucleotide sequence: TGTGCCAGCTCCATTAGAGGACAGGGGGCCTACGAGCAGTACTTC. It yields the protein CASSIRGQGAYEQYF.